This TCR beta chain was identified during a study of blood T cell repertoires in COVID-19. Study-wide context: Collection of acute and convalescent COVID-19 samples took place in the United States, Italy and Spain. PBMCs, B-cell-depleted T cells, or T cells were the source of the cDNA or gDNA that made up the material.

This clone was detected once. This CDR3 spans 14 amino acids. With 4 bases removed from V and 11 bases from J, the gap between germline ends came to 20 bases. The germline V gene has CDR1 MNHEY and CDR2 SMNVEV (reference sequence). Study processing details: Reference gene primer amplification yielded estimated nucleated cell counts. TCRdb's table, derived via immunoSEQ multiplex PCR, lists solely in-frame clones and lacks some. V and J calls and clone size are those listed in that table; D and trimming were worked out from the DNA. This sample yields 99,000 or so clones, of which 87% are seen a single time; around 15% belongs to the top ten.

This chain connects TRBV27 to TRBJ1-1; possibly TRBD1 for D (5 bases). The clonotype originates from a man in his forties or fifties with acute or convalescent COVID-19. Sequencing was performed on peripheral blood. CDR3 protein: CASSSTNQGNPAFF. In DNA form, the CDR3 reads TGTGCCAGCAGTTCCACAAATCAGGGTAATCCGGCTTTCTTT.